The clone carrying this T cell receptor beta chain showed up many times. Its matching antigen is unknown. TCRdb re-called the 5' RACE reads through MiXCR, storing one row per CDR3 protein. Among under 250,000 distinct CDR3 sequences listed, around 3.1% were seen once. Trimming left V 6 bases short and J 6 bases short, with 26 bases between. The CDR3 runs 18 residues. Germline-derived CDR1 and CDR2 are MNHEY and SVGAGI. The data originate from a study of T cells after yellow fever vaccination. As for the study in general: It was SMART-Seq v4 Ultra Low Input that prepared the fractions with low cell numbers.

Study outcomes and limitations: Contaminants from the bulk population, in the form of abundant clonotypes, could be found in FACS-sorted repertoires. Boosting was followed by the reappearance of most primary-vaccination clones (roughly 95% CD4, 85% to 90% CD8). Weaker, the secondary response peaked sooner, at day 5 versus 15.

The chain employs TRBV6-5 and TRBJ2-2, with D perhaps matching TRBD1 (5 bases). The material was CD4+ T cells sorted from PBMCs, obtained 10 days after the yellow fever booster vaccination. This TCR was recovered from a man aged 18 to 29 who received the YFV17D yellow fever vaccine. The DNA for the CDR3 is TGTGCCAGCAGGCCTTATAGGACAACCACAAAAAGGCCCGGGGAGCTGTTTTTT. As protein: CASRPYRTTTKRPGELFF.